One and the same sample provided the 12 T cell receptor beta chains below, sequenced in a study of T cells in localized non-small cell lung cancer. Clones were read by immunoSEQ multiplex PCR, and TCRdb kept only the in-frame ones, dropping some. The sample records about 26,000 clones, roughly four fifths being singletons. The starting material was peripheral blood, obtained before any cancer treatment. These receptors all come from a woman aged 35-70 years with stage I lung adenocarcinoma.

The V call is TRBV5-1, the J call TRBJ1-2, with 11 bases that match TRBD1. Germline values: CDR1 SGHRS, CDR2 YFSETQ. J was trimmed by 4 bases and V by 4 bases; bases with no gene match: 3. The length of the CDR3 is 14 residues. The DNA for the CDR3 is TGCGCCAGCAGCGGGACAGGGGGTCCCTATGGCTACACCTTC. It specifies CASSGTGGPYGYTF.

The V call is TRBV18, the J call TRBJ1-3; D is unresolved. Deletions cut 0 bases from V and 0 bases from J, with 9 bases between. The CDR3 covers 16 residues. CDR1 is KGHSH, CDR2 LQKENI, per germline. CDR3 DNA: TGTGCCAGCTCACCACCAAGAAGTTTCTCTGGAAACACCATATATTTT. This sequence encodes CASSPPRSFSGNTIYF.

The chain carries TRBV5-5 and TRBJ1-1, with a possible D match to TRBD1 (6 bases). V was shortened by 1 base and J by 10 bases, with 17 bases between the two germline ends. The germline V gene has CDR1 SGHKS and CDR2 YYEKEE (reference sequence). The CDR3 is 14 amino acids. The chain's CDR3 is CASSLSGAQAGAFF. DNA for the CDR3: TGTGCCAGCAGCTTGTCAGGGGCTCAGGCGGGAGCTTTCTTT. Full variable domain (outside the CDR3, taken from reference TRBV5-5 and TRBJ1-1): DAGVTQSPTHLIKTRGQQVTLRCSPISGHKSVSWYQQVLGQGPQFIFQYYEKEERGRGNFPDRFSARQFPNYSSELNVNALLLGDSALYLCASSLSGAQAGAFFGQGTRLTVV.

V and J are TRBV9 and TRBJ1-1, with no clear D. This CDR3 contains 13 residues. V shed 4 bases and J shed 1 base, with 8 bases lying between them. Per the germline V gene, CDR1 is SGDLS and CDR2 is YYNGEE. CDR3 in amino acids: CASSPAGNTEAFF. DNA of the CDR3: TGTGCCAGCAGCCCCGCGGGGAACACTGAAGCTTTCTTT.

J is TRBJ2-1 and V is TRBV29-1; no firm D call. Trimming stripped 7 bases from V and 7 bases from J, with 14 bases between. Germline CDR1 reads SQVTM; CDR2 reads ANQGSEA. The CDR3 covers 12 residues. The CDR3 reads CSGGPAGNEQFF. CDR3 coding DNA: TGCAGCGGTGGACCAGCCGGGAATGAGCAGTTCTTC.

V is TRBV29-1 and J is TRBJ1-2; 10 bases map to TRBD1. The CDR3 runs to 12 residues. V was clipped by 6 bases and J by 8 bases; unmatched bases: 6. Per the germline V gene, CDR1 is SQVTM and CDR2 is ANQGSEA. CDR3: CSVGTGDGGYTF. The CDR3 DNA follows: TGCAGCGTGGGGACAGGGGATGGAGGCTACACCTTC.

J is TRBJ2-1 and V is TRBV19; tentative D call: TRBD1 (5 bases). This CDR3 has 15 residues. Germline V CDR1 and CDR2: LNHDA, SQIVND (reference sequence). The V end was cut by 4 bases, the J end by 6 bases, with 16 bases between. The chain's CDR3 is CASSNPTDFRNEQFF. DNA of the CDR3: TGTGCCAGTAGTAACCCGACAGATTTTCGCAATGAGCAGTTCTTC. Supplemented by reference TRBV19 and TRBJ2-1, the full variable domain reads DGGITQSPKYLFRKEGQNVTLSCEQNLNHDAMYWYRQDPGQGLRLIYYSQIVNDFQKGDIAEGYSVSREKKESFPLTVTSAQKNPTAFYLCASSNPTDFRNEQFFGPGTRLTVL.

V and J are TRBV21-1 and TRBJ1-2; the DNA was not used to check the table's D call, TRBD1. TRBV21-1 is a pseudogene locus. The CDR3 has 13 residues. CDR3 region: CASSSWDSRGYTF. CDR3 DNA: TGTGCCAGCAGCAGTTGGGACAGCCGCGGCTACACCTTC.

The count of this clone is one. The chain combines TRBV30 with TRBJ1-1; D not certain. This CDR3 contains 14 residues. V lost 3 bases, J lost 0 bases, and 11 bases lay in between. Germline loops: CDR1 GTSNPN, CDR2 SVGIG (reference sequence). The CDR3, as DNA: TGTGCCTGGAGCCGTAGACTTATGAACACTGAAGCTTTCTTT. As protein: CAWSRRLMNTEAFF.

The chain recombines TRBV19 with TRBJ1-2; D might be TRBD1 (5 bases). Germline CDR1 LNHDA, CDR2 SQIVND (reference sequence). Trimming shortened V by 3 bases and J by 7 bases, and 12 bases separated the two germline ends. The CDR3 totals 13 residues. As DNA, the CDR3 is TGTGCCAGTAGTATCGGGCCGAGGGGTGGCTACACCTTC. Translation: CASSIGPRGGYTF.

The rearrangement links TRBV5-4 to TRBJ2-5; 10 bases match TRBD1. This CDR3 region has 17 residues. Germline V gives CDR1 SGHNT, CDR2 YYREEE (reference sequence). The V segment lost 5 bases and the J segment 3 bases; nucleotides outside the gene matches: 13. The CDR3 protein is CASSARARTGGEETQYF. The CDR3 DNA sequence: TGTGCCAGCAGTGCGCGGGCTCGGACAGGGGGTGAAGAGACCCAGTACTTC.

The V call is TRBV7-2, the J call TRBJ2-5, with a possible D match to TRBD2 (5 bases). V was cut by 8 bases and J by 2 bases, with 12 bases left in between. The germline V gene has CDR1 SGHTA and CDR2 FQGNSA. The CDR3 is 13 residues long. For the CDR3, the DNA is TGTGCCAGCGGTAGAGGGTCACAAGAGACCCAGTACTTC. It is translated as CASGRGSQETQYF.